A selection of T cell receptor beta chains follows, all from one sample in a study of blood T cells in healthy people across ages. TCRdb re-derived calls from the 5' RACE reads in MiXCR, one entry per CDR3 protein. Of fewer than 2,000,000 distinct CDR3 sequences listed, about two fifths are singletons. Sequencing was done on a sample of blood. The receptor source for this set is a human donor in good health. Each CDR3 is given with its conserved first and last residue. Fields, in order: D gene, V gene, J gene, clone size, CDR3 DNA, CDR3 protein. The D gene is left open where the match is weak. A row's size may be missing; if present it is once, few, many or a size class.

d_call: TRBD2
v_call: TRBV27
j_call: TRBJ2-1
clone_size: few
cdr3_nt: TGTGCCAGCAGTCCTAGCGGGGATGCCTACAATGAGCAGTTCTTC
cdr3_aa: CASSPSGDAYNEQFF

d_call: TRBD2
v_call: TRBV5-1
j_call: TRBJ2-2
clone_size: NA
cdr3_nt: TGCACCAGCAGCTGGAGCGGGGGGGCGAACACCGGGGAGCTGTTTTTT
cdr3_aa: CTSSWSGGANTGELFF

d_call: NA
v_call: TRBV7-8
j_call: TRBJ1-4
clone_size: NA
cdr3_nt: TGTGCCAGCAGCTTACAGGGGTGGGTCGAAAAACTGTTTTTT
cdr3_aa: CASSLQGWVEKLFF

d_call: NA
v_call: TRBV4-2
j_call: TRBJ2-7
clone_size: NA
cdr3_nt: TGTGCCAGCAGCCAAGAAGGGAGAATTAGCGAGCAGTACTTC
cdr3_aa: CASSQEGRISEQYF

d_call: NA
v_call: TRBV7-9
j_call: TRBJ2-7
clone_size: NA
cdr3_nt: TGTGCCAGTAACGGGGACACCTACGAGCAGTACTTC
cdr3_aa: CASNGDTYEQYF

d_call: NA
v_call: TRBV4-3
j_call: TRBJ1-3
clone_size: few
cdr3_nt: TGCGCCAGCAGCCAAGCCCTAGACATCTCTGGAAACACCATATATTTT
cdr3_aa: CASSQALDISGNTIYF

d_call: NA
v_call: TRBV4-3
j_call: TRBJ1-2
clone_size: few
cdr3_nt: TGCGCCAGCAGCCAAGATCGGAGAGGGAAGGGCTACACCTTC
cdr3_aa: CASSQDRRGKGYTF

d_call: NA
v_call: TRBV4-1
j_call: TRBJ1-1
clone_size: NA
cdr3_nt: TGCGCCAGCAGCCAAGAAAACGTAAGGACTGAAGCTTTCTTT
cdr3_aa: CASSQENVRTEAFF

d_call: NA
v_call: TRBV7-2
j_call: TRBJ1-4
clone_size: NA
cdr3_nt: TGTGCCAGCAGCCCGGGTCGGTCTAATGAAAAACTGTTTTTT
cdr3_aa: CASSPGRSNEKLFF

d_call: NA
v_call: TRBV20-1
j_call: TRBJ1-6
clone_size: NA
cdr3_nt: TGCAGTGCTAGAGATCAAAACGCAGATAATTCACCCCTCCACTTT
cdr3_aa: CSARDQNADNSPLHF

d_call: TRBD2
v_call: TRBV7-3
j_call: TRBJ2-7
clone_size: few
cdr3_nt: TGTGCCAGCAGCCTGTCTAGCGGGGGGGCCTACGAGCAGTACTTC
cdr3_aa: CASSLSSGGAYEQYF

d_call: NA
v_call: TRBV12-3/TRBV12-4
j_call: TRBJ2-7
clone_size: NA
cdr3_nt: TGTGCCAGCAGCCCAGCCCCGACGGATTACGAGCAGTACTTC
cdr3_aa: CASSPAPTDYEQYF

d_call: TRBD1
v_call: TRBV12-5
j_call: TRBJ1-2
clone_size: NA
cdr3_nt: TGTGCTAGTGGTTTCGGGACAGGGGGCTTCACCGATGGCTACACCTTC
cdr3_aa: CASGFGTGGFTDGYTF

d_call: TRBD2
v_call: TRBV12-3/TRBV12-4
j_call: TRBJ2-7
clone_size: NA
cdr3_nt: TGTGCCAGCAGTTTGGCGGGGGAGCGTTCCTACGAGCAGTACTTC
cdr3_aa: CASSLAGERSYEQYF

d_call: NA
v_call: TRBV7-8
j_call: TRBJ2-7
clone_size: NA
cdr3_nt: TGTGCCAGCAGCTTAGCACTAGCCCCGAGGCAAGAGCAGTACTTC
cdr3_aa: CASSLALAPRQEQYF

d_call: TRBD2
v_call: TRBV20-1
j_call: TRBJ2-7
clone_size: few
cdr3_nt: TGCAGTGCTAGAAGGACTAGCGGGGAGCATTACGAGCAGTACTTC
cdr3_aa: CSARRTSGEHYEQYF

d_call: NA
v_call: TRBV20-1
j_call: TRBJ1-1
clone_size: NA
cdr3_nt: TGCAGTGCTAGATCATTGAAGGGGGAGGCAGGAGATGAAGCTTTCTTT
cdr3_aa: CSARSLKGEAGDEAFF

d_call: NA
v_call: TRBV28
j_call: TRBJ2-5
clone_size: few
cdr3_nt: TGTGCCAGCAGTCCCCTAGAGGGAGGGGGCTGGGAGACCCAGTACTTC
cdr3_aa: CASSPLEGGGWETQYF

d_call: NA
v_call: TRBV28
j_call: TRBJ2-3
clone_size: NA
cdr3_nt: TGTGCCAGTACGACGTTCAACACAGATACGCAGTATTTT
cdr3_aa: CASTTFNTDTQYF

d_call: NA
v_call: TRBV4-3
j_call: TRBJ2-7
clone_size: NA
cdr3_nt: TGCGCCAGCAGCCAAGAGCTCGGACCCTACGAGCAGTACTTC
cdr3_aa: CASSQELGPYEQYF

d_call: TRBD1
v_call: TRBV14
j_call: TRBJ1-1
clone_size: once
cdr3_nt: TGTGCCAGCAGCCAACGGACAGGGGGATGGGGGTCGAACACTGAAGCTTTCTTT
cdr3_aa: CASSQRTGGWGSNTEAFF

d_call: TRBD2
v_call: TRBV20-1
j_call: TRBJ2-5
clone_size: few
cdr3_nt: TGCAGTGCTAGGGGACTAGCTCAAGAGACCCAGTACTTC
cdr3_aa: CSARGLAQETQYF

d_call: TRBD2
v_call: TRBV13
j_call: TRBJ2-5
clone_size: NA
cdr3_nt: TGTGCCAGCAGCTTAATGAGCGGGGGGTCCCAAGAGACCCAGTACTTC
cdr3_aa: CASSLMSGGSQETQYF

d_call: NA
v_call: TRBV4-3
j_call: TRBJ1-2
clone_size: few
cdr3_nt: TGCGCCAGCAGCCACATAGACAGTCGGCATGGCTACACCTTC
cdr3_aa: CASSHIDSRHGYTF

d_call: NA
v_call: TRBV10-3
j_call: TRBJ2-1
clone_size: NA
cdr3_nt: TGTGCCATCAGTGAAGGCTCCTACAATGAGCAGTTCTTC
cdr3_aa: CAISEGSYNEQFF

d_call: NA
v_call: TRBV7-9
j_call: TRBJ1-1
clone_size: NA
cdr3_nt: TGTGCCAGCACCCCCACCTGGGACACAACTGAAGCTTTCTTT
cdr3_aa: CASTPTWDTTEAFF

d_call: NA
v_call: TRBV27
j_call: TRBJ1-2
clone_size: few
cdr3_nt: TGTGCCAGCAGTTTTACGTCCGGCTTGTTCGGCTACACCTTC
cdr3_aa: CASSFTSGLFGYTF

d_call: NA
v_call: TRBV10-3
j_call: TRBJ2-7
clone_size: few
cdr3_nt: TGTGCCATCAGGAACAGGGATAAATCTTACTACGAGCAGTACTTC
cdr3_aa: CAIRNRDKSYYEQYF

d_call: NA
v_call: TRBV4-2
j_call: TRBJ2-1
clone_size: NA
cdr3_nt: TGTGCCAGCAGAACCCCCGGGTACAATGAGCAGTTCTTC
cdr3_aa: CASRTPGYNEQFF

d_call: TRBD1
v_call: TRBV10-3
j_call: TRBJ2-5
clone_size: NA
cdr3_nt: TGTGCCATCAGTGAGGGACAGGGCATGGAGACCCAGTACTTC
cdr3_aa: CAISEGQGMETQYF

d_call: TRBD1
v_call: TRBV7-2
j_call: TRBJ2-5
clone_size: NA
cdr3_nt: TGTGCCAGCAGCTCAAAACGACAGGGGGTTAGAGAGACCCAGTACTTC
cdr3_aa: CASSSKRQGVRETQYF

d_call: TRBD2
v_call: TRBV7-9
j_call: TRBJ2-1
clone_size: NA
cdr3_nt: TGTGCCAGCAGCCCCCCACTAGCGGCAAGCTCCTACAATGAGCAGTTCTTC
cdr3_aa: CASSPPLAASSYNEQFF

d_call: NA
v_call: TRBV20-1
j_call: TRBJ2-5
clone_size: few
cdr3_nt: TGCAGTGCTAGAATACAGGGCGGTTTCATAAAGACCCAGTACTTC
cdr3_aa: CSARIQGGFIKTQYF

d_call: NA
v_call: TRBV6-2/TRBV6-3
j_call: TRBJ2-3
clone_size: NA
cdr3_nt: TGTGCCAGCAAGACACGCGCAGATACGCAGTATTTT
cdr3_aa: CASKTRADTQYF

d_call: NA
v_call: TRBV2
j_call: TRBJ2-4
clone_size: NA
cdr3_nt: TGTGCCAGCAGTGACAGGGCGGGCAAAAACATTCAGTACTTC
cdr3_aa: CASSDRAGKNIQYF

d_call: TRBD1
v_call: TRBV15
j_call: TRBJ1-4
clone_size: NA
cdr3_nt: TGTGCCACCAGCAGAATTCAGGGGGCAAATGAAAAACTGTTTTTT
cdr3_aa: CATSRIQGANEKLFF

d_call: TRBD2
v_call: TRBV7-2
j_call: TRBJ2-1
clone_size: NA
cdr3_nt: TGCGCCAGCAGCCTCGGACTAGCGGGGGGGAGTGAGCAGTTCTTC
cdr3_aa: CASSLGLAGGSEQFF

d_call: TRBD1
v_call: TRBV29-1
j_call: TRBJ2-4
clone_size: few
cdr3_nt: TGCAGCGTTGAAGGCGGGGACAGGGGATCGCACATTCAGTACTTC
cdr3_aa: CSVEGGDRGSHIQYF

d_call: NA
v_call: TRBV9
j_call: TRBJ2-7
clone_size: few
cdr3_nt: TGTGCCAGCAGCGTAGCTAGCGCGAGCTCCTACGAGCAGTACTTC
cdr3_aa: CASSVASASSYEQYF

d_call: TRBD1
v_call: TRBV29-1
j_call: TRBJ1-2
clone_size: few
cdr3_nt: TGCAGCGTTGAAGCACAGGGGGTCGATGGCTACACCTTC
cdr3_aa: CSVEAQGVDGYTF

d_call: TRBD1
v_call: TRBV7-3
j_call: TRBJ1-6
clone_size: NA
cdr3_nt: TGTGCCAGCAGCTTACAGGCAGGGGGTTTCTATAATTCACCCCTCCACTTT
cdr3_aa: CASSLQAGGFYNSPLHF

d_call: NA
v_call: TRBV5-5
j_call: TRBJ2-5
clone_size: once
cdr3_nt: TGTGCCTGCAGCTTTTCAGGAGAGACCCAGTACTTC
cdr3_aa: CACSFSGETQYF

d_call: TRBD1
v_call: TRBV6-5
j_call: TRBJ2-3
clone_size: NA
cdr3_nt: TGTGCCAGCAAGACCGACAGGGGCGCAGATACGCAGTATTTT
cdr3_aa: CASKTDRGADTQYF

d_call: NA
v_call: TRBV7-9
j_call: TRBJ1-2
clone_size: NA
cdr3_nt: TGTGCCAGCAGCCCCGGGACCGGTTGGGGCTACACCTTC
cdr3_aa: CASSPGTGWGYTF

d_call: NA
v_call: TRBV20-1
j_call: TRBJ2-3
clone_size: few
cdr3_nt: TGCAGTGCTAGTCGGGCAATAGGGCCCACGGTACGCACAGATACGCAGTATTTT
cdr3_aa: CSASRAIGPTVRTDTQYF